This TCR beta chain originates from a study of immune evolution from preneoplasia to lung adenocarcinoma. Findings and caveats of the study: Compared with EGFR-mutant or double wild-type lesions, KRAS-mutant nodules were more clonal. Later-stage lesions seemingly showed higher T cell density and diversity than normal lung.

Assay used: immunoSEQ multiplex PCR; TCRdb lists only in-frame clones, some missing. The data hold 3,000 to 4,500 clones, with roughly 82% observed a single time. Note on this clone: Its specificity is not known.

Resections took place in Japan or China from about 2014 to 2018. Each case's diagnosis was confirmed by two pathologists on H&E. From germline, CDR1 is MDHEN and CDR2 SYDVKM. The CDR3 covers 16 residues. V shed 6 bases and J 3 bases; nucleotides not matched to a gene: 13. The sequenced sample was FFPE invasive lung adenocarcinoma tissue. The chain recombines TRBV28 with TRBJ2-5; TRBD1 aligns across 7 bases. The receptor comes from a person between 70 and 80 years old with invasive lung adenocarcinoma. The CDR3 is CASSKAIGTAKETQYF. The CDR3 nucleotides are TGTGCCAGCAGCAAAGCCATCGGGACAGCCAAAGAGACCCAGTACTTC.